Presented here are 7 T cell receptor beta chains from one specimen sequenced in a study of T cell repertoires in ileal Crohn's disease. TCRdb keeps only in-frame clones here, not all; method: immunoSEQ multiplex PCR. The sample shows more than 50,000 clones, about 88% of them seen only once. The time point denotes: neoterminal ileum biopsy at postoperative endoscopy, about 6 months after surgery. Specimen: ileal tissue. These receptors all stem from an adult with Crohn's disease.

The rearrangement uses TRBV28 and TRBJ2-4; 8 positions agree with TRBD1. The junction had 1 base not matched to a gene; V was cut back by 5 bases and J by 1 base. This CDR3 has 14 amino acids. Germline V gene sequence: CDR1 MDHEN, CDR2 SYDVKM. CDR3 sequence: CASSRDRAKNIQYF. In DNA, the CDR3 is TGTGCCAGCAGTCGGGACAGGGCCAAAAACATTCAGTACTTC.

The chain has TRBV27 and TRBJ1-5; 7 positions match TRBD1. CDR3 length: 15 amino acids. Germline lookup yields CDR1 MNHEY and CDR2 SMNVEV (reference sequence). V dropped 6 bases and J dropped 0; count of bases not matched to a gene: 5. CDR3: CASSPTGDSNQPQHF. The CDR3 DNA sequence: TGTGCCAGCAGCCCAACAGGGGATAGCAATCAGCCCCAGCATTTT.

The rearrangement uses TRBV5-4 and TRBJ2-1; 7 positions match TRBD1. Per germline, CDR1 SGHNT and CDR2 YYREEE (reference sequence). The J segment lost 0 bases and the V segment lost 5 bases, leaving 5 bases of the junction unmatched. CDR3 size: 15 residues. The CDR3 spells CASSVGDSSYNEQFF. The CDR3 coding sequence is TGTGCCAGCAGTGTAGGGGACAGCTCCTACAATGAGCAGTTCTTC. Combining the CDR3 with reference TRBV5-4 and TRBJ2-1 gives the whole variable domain ETGVTQSPTHLIKTRGQQVTLRCSSQSGHNTVSWYQQALGQGPQFIFQYYREEENGRGNFPPRFSGLQFPNYSSELNVNALELDDSALYLCASSVGDSSYNEQFFGPGTRLTVL.

The CDR3 nucleotides are TGTGCCAGCAGCTTAGCTTCAGGAAACACCATATATTTT. This translates into CASSLASGNTIYF. This chain uses TRBV7-9 with TRBJ1-3; D unresolved. The germline V gene encodes CDR1 SEHNR and CDR2 FQNEAQ (reference sequence). The CDR3 extends over 13 amino acids. Deletions cut 0 bases from V and 4 bases from J, with 4 bases between.

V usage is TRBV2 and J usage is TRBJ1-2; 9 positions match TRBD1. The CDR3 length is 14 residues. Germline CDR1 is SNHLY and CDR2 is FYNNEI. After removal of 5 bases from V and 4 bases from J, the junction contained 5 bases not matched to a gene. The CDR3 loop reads CASSSGTGTYGYTF. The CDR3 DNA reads TGTGCCAGCAGTTCCGGGACAGGGACCTATGGCTACACCTTC.

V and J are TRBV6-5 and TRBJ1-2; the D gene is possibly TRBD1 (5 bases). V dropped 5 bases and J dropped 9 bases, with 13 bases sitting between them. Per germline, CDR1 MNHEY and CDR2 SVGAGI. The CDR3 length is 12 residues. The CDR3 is CASSRMGGSYTF. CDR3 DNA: TGTGCCAGCAGTCGAATGGGGGGTAGCTACACCTTC.

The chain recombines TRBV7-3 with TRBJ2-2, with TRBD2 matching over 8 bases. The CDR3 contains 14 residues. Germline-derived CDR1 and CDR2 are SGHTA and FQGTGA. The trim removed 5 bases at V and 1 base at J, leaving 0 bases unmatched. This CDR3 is CASSTSGNTGELFF. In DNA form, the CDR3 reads TGTGCCAGCAGCACTAGCGGGAACACCGGGGAGCTGTTTTTT.